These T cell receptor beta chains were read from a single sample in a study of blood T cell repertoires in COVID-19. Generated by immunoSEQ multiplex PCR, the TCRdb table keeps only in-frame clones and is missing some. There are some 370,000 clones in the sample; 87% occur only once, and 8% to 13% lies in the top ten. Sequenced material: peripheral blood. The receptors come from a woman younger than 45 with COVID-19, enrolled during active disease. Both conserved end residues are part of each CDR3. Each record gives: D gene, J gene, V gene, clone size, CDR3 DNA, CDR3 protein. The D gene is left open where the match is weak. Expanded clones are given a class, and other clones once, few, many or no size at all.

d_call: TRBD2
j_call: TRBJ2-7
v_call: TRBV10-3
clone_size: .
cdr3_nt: TGTGCCATCAGTGAGTCGAATCGGGGAGGGTCCTACGAGCAGTACTTC
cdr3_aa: CAISESNRGGSYEQYF

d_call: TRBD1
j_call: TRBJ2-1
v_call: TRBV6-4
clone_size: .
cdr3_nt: TGTGCCAGCAGTCCCCGACAGGGGATGAACAATGAGCAGTTCTTC
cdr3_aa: CASSPRQGMNNEQFF

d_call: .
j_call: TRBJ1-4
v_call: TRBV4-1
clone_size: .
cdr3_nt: TGCGCCAGCAGCCTCCTCCGGACACATGAAAAACTGTTTTTT
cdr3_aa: CASSLLRTHEKLFF

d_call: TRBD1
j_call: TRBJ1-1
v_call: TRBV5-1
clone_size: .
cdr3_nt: TGCGCCAGCAGCGGGAGACAGGGGAATGAAGCTTTCTTT
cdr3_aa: CASSGRQGNEAFF

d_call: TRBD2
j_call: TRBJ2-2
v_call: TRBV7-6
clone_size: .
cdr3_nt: TGTGCCAGCAGCTCCCGGGACAGCGGGACTAGCGGGAACACCGGGGAGCTGTTTTTT
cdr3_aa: CASSSRDSGTSGNTGELFF

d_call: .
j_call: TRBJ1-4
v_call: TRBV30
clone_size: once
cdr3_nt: TGTGCCTGGAGTGACTCGCAAGGGGCGGGGGAAAAACTGTTTTTT
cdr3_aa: CAWSDSQGAGEKLFF

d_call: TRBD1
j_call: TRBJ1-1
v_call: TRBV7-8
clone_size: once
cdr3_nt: TGTGCCAGCAGCTTCTATCTGATATCTGGGACAGGGGGCTGGACTGAAGCTTTCTTT
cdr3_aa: CASSFYLISGTGGWTEAFF

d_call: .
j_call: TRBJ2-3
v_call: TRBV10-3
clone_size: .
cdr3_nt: TGTGCCATCAGTGAGCTAACCGGAGATACGCAGTATTTT
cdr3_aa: CAISELTGDTQYF

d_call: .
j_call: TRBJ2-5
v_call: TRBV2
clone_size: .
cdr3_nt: TGTGCCAGCAGTTTTCAGGGCCGGGAGACCCAGTACTTC
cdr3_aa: CASSFQGRETQYF

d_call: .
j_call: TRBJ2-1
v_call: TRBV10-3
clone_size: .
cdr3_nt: TGTGCCATCCAATCCCACCAGGGGCTTCAAAATGAGCAGTTCTTC
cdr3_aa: CAIQSHQGLQNEQFF

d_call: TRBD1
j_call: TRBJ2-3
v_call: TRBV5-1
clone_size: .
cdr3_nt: TGCGCCAGCAGCTTGATGACAGGGCGCACAGATACGCAGTATTTT
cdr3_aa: CASSLMTGRTDTQYF

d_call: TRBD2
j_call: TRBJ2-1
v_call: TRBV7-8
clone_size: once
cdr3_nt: TGTGCCAGCAACCCCGGGACTAGCGGGAGATGGTCCTACAATGAGCAGTTCTTC
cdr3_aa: CASNPGTSGRWSYNEQFF

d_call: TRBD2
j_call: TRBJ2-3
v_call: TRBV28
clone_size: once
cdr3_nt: TGTGCCAGCAGTTTCGCCATCGGGACTAGCGGGAAGGGGGGAGATACGCAGTATTTT
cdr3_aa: CASSFAIGTSGKGGDTQYF

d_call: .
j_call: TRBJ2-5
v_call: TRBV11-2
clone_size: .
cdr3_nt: TGTGCCAGCAGCTCCGATAGCGGAGGGAAGACCCAGTACTTC
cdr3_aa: CASSSDSGGKTQYF

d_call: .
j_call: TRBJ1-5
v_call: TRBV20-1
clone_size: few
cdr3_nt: TGCAGTGCCCAGGGGAATCAGCCCCAGCATTTT
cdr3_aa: CSAQGNQPQHF

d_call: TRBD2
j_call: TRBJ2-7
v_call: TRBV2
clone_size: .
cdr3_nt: TGTGCCAGCAGCGGCTTTGGGGCTAGCGGGCAGACCTACGAGCAGTACTTC
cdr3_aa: CASSGFGASGQTYEQYF

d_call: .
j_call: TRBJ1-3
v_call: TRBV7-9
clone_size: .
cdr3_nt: TGTGCCAGCAGCTCAGGGGTGAACACCATATATTTT
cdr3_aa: CASSSGVNTIYF

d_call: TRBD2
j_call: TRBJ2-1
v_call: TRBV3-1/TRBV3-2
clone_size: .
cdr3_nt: TGTGCCAGCAGCCAAACTAGCGGGGGGGACAATGAGCAGTTCTTC
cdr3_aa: CASSQTSGGDNEQFF

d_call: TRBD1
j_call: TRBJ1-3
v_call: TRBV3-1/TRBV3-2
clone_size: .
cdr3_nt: TGTGCCAGCAGCCATTACCGGGACAGCTCTGGAAACACCATATATTTT
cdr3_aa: CASSHYRDSSGNTIYF

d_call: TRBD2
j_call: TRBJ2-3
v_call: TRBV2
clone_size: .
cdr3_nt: TGTGCCAGCAGTGCACTAGCGGGAGGAGATACGCAGTATTTT
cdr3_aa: CASSALAGGDTQYF

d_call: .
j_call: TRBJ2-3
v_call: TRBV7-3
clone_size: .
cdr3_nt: TGTGCCAGCAGCTCCGGGTTCGATACGCAGTATTTT
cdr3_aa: CASSSGFDTQYF

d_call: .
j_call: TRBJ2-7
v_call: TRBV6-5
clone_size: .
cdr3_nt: TGTGCCAGCAGCCGGGACGGAGGGGACTACGAGCAGTACTTC
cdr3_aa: CASSRDGGDYEQYF

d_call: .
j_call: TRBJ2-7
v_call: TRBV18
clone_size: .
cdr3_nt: TGTGCCAGCTCACCACCGGGTTGGACAGAGGGCTCCTACGAGCAGTACTTC
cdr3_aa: CASSPPGWTEGSYEQYF

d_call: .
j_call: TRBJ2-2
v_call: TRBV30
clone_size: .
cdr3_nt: TGTGCCTGGAGTGCCGGGAGTCCCGGGGAGCTGTTTTTT
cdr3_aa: CAWSAGSPGELFF

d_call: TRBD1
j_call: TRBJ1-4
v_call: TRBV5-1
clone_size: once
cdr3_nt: TGCGCCAGCAGCTTTGGGGGACAGCACAATGAAAAACTGTTTTTT
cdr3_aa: CASSFGGQHNEKLFF

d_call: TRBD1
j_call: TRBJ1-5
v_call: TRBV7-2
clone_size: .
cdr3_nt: TGTGCCAGCAGCACTCAAATACAGGGGGCAGGGCAGCCCCAGCATTTT
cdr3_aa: CASSTQIQGAGQPQHF